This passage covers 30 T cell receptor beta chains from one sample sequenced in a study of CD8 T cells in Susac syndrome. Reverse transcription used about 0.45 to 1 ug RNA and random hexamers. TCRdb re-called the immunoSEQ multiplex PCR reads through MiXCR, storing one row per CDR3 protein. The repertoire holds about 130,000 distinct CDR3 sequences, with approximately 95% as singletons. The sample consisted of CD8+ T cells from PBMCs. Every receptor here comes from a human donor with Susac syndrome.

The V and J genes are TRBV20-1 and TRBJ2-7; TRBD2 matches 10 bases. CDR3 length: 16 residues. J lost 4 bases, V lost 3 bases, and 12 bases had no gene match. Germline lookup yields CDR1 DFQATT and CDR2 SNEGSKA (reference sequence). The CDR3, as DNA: TGCAGTGCTAGTGGACTAGCGGAGGTGCCGGGTTACGAGCAGTACTTC. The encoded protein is CSASGLAEVPGYEQYF.

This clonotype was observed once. The CDR3 loop is CASSLMPMNTEAFF. DNA for the CDR3: TGTGCCAGCAGCTTAATGCCGATGAACACTGAAGCTTTCTTT. The rearrangement joins TRBV11-2 to TRBJ1-1; D is undetermined. Trimming removed 2 bases from V and 0 bases from J, with 7 bases in between. Per germline, CDR1 SGHAT and CDR2 FQNNGV. This CDR3 contains 14 residues.

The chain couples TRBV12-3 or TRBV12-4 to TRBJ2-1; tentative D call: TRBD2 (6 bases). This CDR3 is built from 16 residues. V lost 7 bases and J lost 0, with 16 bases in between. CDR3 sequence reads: CASTILLRDSYNEQFF. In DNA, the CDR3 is TGTGCCAGCACGATACTTCTGCGGGACTCCTACAATGAGCAGTTCTTC.

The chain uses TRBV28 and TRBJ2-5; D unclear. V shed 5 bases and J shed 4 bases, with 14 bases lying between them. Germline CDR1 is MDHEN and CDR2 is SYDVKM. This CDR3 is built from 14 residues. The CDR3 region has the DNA TGTGCCAGCAGTCCCAGCCCTCCGGGAGAGACCCAGTACTTC. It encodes CASSPSPPGETQYF.

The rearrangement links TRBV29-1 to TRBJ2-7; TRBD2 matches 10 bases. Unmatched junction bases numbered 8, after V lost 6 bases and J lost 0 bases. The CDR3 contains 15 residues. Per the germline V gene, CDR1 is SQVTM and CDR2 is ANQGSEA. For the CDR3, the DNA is TGCAGCGTCACCTTAAGCGGGAGGGCCTCCTACGAGCAGTACTTC. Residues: CSVTLSGRASYEQYF.

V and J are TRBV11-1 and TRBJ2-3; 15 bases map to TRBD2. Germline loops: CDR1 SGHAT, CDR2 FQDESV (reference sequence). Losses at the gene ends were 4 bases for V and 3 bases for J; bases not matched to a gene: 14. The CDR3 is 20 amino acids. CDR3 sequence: CASSSPDGTSGRIGTDTQYF. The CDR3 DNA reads TGTGCCAGCAGCTCTCCCGACGGGACTAGCGGGAGGATCGGGACAGATACGCAGTATTTT.

The CDR3 sequence: CASSGQASNQPQHF. The DNA of the CDR3 is TGTGCCAGCAGTGGGCAGGCTAGCAATCAGCCCCAGCATTTT. This sequence joins TRBV2 and TRBJ1-5; D gene uncertain. The CDR3 is 14 amino acids. CDR1 is SNHLY and CDR2 is FYNNEI in the germline V gene. V was cut by 4 bases and J by 0 bases, with 7 bases left in between.

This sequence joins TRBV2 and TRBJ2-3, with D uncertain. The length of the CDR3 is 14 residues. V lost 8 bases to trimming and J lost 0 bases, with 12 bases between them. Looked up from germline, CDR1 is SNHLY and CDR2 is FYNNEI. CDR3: CASCRAPSTDTQYF. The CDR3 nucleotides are TGTGCCAGCTGCCGGGCCCCTAGCACAGATACGCAGTATTTT. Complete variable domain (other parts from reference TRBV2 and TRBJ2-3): EPEVTQTPSHQVTQMGQEVILRCVPISNHLYFYWYRQILGQKVEFLVSFYNNEISEKSEIFDDQFSVERPDGSNFTLKIRSTKLEDSAMYFCASCRAPSTDTQYFGPGTRLTVL.

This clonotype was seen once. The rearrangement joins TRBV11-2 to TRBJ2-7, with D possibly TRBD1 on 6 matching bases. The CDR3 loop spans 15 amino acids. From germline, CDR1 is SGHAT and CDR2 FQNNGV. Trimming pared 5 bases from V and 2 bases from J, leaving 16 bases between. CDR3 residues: CASSPGAGATYEQYF. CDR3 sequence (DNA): TGTGCCAGCAGCCCTGGGGCAGGGGCGACCTACGAGCAGTACTTC.

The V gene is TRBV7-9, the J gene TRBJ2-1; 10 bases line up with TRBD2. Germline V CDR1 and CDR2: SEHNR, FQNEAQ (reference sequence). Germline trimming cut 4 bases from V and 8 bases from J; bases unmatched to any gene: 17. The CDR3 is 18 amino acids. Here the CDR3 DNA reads TGTGCCAGCAGCTCCAGGAGGGCTCTAGCGGGAGTTGGCGATGAGCAGTTCTTC. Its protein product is CASSSRRALAGVGDEQFF.

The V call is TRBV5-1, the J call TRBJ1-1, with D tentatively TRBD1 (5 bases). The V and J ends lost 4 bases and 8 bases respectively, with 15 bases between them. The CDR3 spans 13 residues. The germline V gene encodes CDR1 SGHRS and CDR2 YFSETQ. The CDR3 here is CASSLSQGKEAFF. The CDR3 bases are TGCGCCAGCAGCCTATCCCAGGGAAAGGAAGCTTTCTTT.

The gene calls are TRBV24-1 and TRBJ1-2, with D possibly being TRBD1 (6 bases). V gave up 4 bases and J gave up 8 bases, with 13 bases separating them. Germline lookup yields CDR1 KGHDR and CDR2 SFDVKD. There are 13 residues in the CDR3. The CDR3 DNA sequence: TGTGCCACCAGTGACCTCAGGGGTTTGGGCTACACCTTC. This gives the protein CATSDLRGLGYTF.

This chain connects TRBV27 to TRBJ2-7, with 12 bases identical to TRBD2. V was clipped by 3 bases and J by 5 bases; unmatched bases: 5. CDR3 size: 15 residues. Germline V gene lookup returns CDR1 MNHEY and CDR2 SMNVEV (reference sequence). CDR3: CASSFWTSGTDEQYF. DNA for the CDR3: TGTGCCAGCAGTTTTTGGACTAGCGGGACTGACGAGCAGTACTTC.

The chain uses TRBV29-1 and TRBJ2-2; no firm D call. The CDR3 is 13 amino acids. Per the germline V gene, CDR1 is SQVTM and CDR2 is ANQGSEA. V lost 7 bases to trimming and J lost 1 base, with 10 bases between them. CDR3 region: CSGLLQNTGELFF. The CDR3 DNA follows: TGCAGCGGGTTACTACAGAACACCGGGGAGCTGTTTTTT.

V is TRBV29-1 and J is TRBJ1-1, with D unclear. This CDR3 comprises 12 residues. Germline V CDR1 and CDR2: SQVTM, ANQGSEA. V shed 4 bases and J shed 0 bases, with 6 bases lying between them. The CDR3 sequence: CSVGLMNTEAFF. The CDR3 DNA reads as TGCAGCGTTGGTCTTATGAACACTGAAGCTTTCTTT.

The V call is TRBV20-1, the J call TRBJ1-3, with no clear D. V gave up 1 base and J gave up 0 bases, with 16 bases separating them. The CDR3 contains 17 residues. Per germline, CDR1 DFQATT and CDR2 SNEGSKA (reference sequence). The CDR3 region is CSARGFRRGSSGNTIYF. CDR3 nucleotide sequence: TGCAGTGCTAGAGGATTCAGAAGAGGGTCCTCTGGAAACACCATATATTTT.

CDR3 bases: TGTGCCAGCAGTTTCCGGCAAGAGACAGATACGCAGTATTTT. Amino acid sequence: CASSFRQETDTQYF. The chain joins TRBV12-3 or TRBV12-4 to TRBJ2-3, with D uncertain. Trimming pared 3 bases from V and 3 bases from J, leaving 10 bases between. The CDR3 loop spans 14 amino acids.

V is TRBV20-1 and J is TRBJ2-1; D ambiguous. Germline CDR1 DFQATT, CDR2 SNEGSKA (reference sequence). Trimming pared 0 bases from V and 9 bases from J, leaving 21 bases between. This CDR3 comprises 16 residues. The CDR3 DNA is TGCAGTGCTAGAGATCTAGACTTCCTACGGCTCGGTGAGCAGTTCTTC. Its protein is CSARDLDFLRLGEQFF.

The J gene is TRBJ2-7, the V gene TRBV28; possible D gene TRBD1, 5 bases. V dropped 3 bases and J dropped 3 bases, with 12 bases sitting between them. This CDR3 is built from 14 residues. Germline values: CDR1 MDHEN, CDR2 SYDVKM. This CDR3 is CASSFFQGSYEQYF. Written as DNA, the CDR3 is TGTGCCAGCAGTTTTTTTCAGGGCAGCTACGAGCAGTACTTC.

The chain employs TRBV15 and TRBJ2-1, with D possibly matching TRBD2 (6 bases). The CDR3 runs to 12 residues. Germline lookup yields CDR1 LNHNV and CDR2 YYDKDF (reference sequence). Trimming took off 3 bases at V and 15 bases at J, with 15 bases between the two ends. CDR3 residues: CATSRAGSGGFF. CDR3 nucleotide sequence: TGTGCCACCAGCAGGGCGGGGTCGGGCGGGTTCTTC.

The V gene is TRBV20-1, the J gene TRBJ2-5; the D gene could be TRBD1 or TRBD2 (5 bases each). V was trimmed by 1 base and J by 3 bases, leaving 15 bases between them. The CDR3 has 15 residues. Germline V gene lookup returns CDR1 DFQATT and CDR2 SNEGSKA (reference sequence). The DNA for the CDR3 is TGCAGTGCTAGAGTTCCCGGGGCGAGAAAAGAGACCCAGTACTTC. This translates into CSARVPGARKETQYF.

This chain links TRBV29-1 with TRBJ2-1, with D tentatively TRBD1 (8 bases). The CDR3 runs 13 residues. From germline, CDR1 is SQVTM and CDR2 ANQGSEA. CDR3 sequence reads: CTGGTGGYNEQFF. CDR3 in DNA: TGCACGGGAGGAACAGGGGGCTACAATGAGCAGTTCTTC.

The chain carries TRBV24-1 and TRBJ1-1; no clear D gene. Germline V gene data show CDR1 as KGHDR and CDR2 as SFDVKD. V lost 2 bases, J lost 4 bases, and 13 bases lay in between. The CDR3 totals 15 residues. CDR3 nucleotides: TGTGCCACCAGTGATTCTACAGTGGCCTCCACTGAAGCTTTCTTT. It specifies CATSDSTVASTEAFF.

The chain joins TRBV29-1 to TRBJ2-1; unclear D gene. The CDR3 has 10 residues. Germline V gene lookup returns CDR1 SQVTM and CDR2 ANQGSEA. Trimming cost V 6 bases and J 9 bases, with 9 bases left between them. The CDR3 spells CSVTYSEQFF. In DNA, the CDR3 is TGCAGCGTGACGTATAGTGAGCAGTTCTTC.

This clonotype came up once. The chain's CDR3 is CAIGREDGYTF. CDR3 coding DNA: TGTGCCATCGGGAGGGAGGATGGCTACACCTTC. The rearrangement links TRBV10-3 to TRBJ1-2; D not certain. The CDR3 loop spans 11 amino acids. Germline values: CDR1 ENHRY, CDR2 SYGVKD. V lost 8 bases, J lost 6 bases, and 10 bases lay in between.

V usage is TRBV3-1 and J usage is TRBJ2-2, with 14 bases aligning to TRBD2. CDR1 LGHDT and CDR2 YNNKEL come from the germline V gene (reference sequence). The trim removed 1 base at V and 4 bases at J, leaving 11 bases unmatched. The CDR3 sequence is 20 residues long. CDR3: CASSQGTGTSGSVITGELFF. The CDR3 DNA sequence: TGTGCCAGCAGCCAAGGGACCGGGACTAGCGGGAGTGTTATCACCGGGGAGCTGTTTTTT.

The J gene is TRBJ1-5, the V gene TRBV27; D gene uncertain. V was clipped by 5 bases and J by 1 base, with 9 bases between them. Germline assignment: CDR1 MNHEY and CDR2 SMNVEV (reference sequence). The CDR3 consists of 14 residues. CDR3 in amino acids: CASSPLGSNQPQHF. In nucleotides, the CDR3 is TGTGCCAGCAGTCCCCTAGGCAGCAATCAGCCCCAGCATTTT.

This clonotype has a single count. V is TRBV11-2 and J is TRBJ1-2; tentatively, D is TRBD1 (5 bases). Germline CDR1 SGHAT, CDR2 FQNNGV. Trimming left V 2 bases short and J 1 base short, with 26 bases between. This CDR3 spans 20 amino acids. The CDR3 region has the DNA TGTGCCAGCAGCTTATACCCCGAGGGGAGCTCGCTAACCAGTAACTATGGCTACACCTTC. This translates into CASSLYPEGSSLTSNYGYTF.

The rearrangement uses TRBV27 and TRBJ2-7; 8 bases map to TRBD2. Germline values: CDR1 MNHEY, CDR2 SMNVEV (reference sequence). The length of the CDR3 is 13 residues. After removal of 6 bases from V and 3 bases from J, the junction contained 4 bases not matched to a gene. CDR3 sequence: CASSPGGNYEQYF. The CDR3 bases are TGTGCCAGCAGCCCGGGGGGGAACTACGAGCAGTACTTC.

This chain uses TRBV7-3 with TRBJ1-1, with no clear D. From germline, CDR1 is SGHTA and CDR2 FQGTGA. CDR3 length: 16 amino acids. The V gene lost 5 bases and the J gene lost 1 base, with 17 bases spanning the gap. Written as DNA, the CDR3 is TGTGCCAGCAGCCTTCATCCGCCGTCGAAGAACACTGAAGCTTTCTTT. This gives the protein CASSLHPPSKNTEAFF.